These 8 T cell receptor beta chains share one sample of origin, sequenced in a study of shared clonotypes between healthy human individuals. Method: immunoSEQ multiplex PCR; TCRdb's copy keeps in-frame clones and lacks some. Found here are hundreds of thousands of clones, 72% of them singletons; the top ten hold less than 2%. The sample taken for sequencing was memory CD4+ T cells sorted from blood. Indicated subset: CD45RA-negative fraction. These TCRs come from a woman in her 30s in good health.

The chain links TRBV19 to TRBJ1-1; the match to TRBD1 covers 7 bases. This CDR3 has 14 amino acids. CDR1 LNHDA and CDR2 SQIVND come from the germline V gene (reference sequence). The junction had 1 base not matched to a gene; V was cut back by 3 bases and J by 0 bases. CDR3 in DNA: TGTGCCAGTAGTATGGGACAGCTGAACACTGAAGCTTTCTTT. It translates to CASSMGQLNTEAFF.

This CDR3 reads CASSLSGNSNQPQHF. The CDR3 nucleotides are TGCGCCAGCAGCTTGTCAGGGAATTCAAATCAGCCCCAGCATTTT. J is TRBJ1-5 and V is TRBV5-1; D may be TRBD1 (5 bases). V was clipped by 1 base and J by 4 bases, with 12 bases between them. The CDR3 is 15 amino acids. The germline gives CDR1 SGHRS, CDR2 YFSETQ.

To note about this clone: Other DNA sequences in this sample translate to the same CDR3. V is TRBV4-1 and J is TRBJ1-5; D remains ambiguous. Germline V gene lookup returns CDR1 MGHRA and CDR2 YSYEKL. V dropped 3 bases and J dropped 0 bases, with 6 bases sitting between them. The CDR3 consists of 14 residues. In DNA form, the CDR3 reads TGCGCCAGCAGCCAGGAACATAGCAATCAGCCCCAGCATTTT. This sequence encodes CASSQEHSNQPQHF.

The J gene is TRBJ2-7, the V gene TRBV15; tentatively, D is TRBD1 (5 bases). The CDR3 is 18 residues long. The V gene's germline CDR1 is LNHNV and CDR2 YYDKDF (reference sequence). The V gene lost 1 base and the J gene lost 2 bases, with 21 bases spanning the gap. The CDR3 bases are TGTGCCACCAGCAGAGTATACGGTACCAGGGCTAAGGCCTACGAGCAGTACTTC. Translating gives CATSRVYGTRAKAYEQYF.

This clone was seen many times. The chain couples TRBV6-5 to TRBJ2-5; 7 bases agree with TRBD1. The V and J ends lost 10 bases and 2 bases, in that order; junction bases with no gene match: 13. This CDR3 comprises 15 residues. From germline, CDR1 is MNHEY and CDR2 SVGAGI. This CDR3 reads CATATRGRWQETQYF. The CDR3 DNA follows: TGTGCCACGGCTACTAGGGGGCGTTGGCAAGAGACCCAGTACTTC.

CDR3 region: CASSRARRGGTYEQYF. The CDR3 nucleotides read TGTGCCAGCAGCCGAGCTAGGCGCGGGGGAACCTACGAGCAGTACTTC. This rearrangement joins TRBV27 to TRBJ2-7, with TRBD2 matching over 7 bases. CDR3 size: 16 residues. Germline V gives CDR1 MNHEY, CDR2 SMNVEV (reference sequence). V lost 6 bases to trimming and J lost 2 bases; unmatched junction nucleotides: 13.

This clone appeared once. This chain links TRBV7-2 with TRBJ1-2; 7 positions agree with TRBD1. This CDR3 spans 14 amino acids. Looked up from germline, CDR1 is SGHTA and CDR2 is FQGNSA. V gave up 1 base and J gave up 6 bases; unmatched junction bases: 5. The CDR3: CASSLEPTGNGYTF. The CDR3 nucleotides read TGTGCCAGCAGCTTAGAACCGACAGGGAATGGCTACACCTTC.

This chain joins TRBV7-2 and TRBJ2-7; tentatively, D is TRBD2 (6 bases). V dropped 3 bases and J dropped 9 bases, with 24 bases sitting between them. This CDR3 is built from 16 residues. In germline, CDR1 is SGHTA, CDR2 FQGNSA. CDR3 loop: CASSLARGTFFRGQYF. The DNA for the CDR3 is TGTGCCAGCAGCTTGGCCCGGGGGACTTTTTTTCGTGGGCAGTACTTC.